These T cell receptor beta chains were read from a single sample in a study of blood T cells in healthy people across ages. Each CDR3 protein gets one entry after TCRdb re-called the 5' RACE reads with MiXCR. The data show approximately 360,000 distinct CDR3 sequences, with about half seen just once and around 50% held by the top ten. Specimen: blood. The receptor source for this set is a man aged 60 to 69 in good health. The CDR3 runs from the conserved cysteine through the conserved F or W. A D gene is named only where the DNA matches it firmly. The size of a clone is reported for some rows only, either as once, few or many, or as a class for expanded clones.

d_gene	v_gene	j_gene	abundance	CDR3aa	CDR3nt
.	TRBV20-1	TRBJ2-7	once	CSAGDTNSYEQYF	TGCAGTGCGGGGGACACCAATTCCTACGAGCAGTACTTC
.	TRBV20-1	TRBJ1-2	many	CSARDRDYGYTF	TGCAGTGCTAGAGACAGGGACTATGGCTACACCTTC
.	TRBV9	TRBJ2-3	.	CASSARGGITDTQYF	TGTGCCAGCAGCGCTCGTGGGGGAATCACAGATACGCAGTATTTT
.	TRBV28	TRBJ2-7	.	CASSLSPREQYF	TGTGCCAGCAGTTTGTCCCCCAGGGAGCAGTACTTC
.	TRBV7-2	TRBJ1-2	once	CASSLGGGGGGYTF	TGTGCCAGCAGCTTAGGAGGAGGGGGAGGAGGCTACACCTTC
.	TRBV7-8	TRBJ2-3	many	CASSPVGEIADTQYF	TGTGCCAGCAGCCCCGTAGGGGAGATTGCAGATACGCAGTATTTT
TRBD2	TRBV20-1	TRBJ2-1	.	CSAFSGIGNNEQFF	TGCAGTGCTTTTAGCGGGATCGGAAACAATGAGCAGTTCTTC
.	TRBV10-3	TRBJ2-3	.	CAISESGEGTDTQYF	TGTGCCATCAGTGAGTCAGGAGAAGGGACAGATACGCAGTATTTT
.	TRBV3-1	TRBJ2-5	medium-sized	CASSQEGRQETQYF	TGTGCCAGCAGCCAAGAGGGCAGGCAAGAGACCCAGTACTTC
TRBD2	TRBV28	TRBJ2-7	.	CASSSFTSGSYEQYF	TGTGCCAGCAGTTCCTTTACTAGCGGGAGTTACGAGCAGTACTTC
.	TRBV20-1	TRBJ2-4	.	CSAPGPGGAKNIQYF	TGCAGTGCCCCTGGCCCCGGAGGAGCCAAAAACATTCAGTACTTC
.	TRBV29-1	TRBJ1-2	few	CSVEVVRISGYGYTF	TGCAGCGTTGAAGTGGTCAGGATCTCCGGCTATGGCTACACCTTC
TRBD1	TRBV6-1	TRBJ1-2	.	CASRGQGDYGYTF	TGTGCCAGCAGGGGACAGGGGGACTATGGCTACACCTTC
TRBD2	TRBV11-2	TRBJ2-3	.	CASNQRGAYTDTQYF	TGTGCCAGCAACCAGCGGGGGGCCTACACAGATACGCAGTATTTT
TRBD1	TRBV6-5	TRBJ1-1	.	CASSPGTGITEAFF	TGTGCCAGCAGTCCCGGGACAGGGATCACTGAAGCTTTCTTT
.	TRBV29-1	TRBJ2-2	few	CSVTGTFNTGELFF	TGCAGCGTCACCGGGACATTCAACACCGGGGAGCTGTTTTTT
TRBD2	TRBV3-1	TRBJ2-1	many	CASMTSGGVREQFF	TGTGCCAGCATGACTAGCGGGGGAGTACGTGAGCAGTTCTTC
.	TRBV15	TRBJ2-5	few	CATGKEETQYF	TGTGCCACCGGAAAGGAAGAGACCCAGTACTTC
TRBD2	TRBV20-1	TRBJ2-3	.	CSAPRTSGVPDTQYF	TGCAGTGCCCCCAGGACTAGCGGGGTTCCAGATACGCAGTATTTT
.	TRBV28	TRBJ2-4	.	CASSLTGQGGLVYF	TGTGCCAGCAGTTTAACGGGGCAGGGCGGACTCGTGTACTTC
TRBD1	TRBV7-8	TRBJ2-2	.	CASSPRAGTVNTGELFF	TGTGCCAGCAGCCCTAGGGCCGGGACAGTTAACACCGGGGAGCTGTTTTTT
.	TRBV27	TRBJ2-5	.	CASSLSPAGLGETQYF	TGTGCCAGCAGTTTATCCCCCGCGGGGTTAGGAGAGACCCAGTACTTC
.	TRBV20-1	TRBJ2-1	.	CSARVLGFAEQFF	TGCAGTGCTAGAGTGTTAGGGTTTGCTGAGCAGTTCTTC
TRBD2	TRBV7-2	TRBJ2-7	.	CASSLRSTSGGVYEQYF	TGTGCCAGCAGCTTAAGGTCAACTAGCGGGGGGGTCTACGAGCAGTACTTC
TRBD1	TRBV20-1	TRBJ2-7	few	CSAHRTGAYEQYF	TGCAGTGCTCACCGGACAGGGGCCTACGAGCAGTACTTC
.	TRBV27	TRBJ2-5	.	CASSLWVGQETQYF	TGTGCCAGCAGTTTATGGGTCGGGCAAGAGACCCAGTACTTC
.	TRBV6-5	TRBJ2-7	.	CASSNPGGGSYEQYF	TGTGCCAGCAGTAATCCAGGGGGAGGGTCCTACGAGCAGTACTTC
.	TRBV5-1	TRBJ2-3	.	CASSEDGTSTDTQYF	TGCGCCAGCAGCGAAGACGGAACCAGCACAGATACGCAGTATTTT
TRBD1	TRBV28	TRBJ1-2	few	CASSYRQGVRGYTF	TGTGCCAGCAGTTACCGTCAGGGGGTGAGGGGCTACACCTTC
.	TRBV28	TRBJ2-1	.	CASSSPIEQFF	TGTGCCAGCAGTTCCCCAATTGAGCAGTTCTTC
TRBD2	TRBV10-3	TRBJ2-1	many	CAAGEGSYNEQFF	TGTGCCGCCGGGGAGGGCTCCTACAATGAGCAGTTCTTC
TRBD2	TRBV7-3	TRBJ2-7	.	CASSLGLAETYNEQYF	TGTGCCAGCAGCCTCGGACTAGCGGAGACCTACAATGAGCAGTACTTC
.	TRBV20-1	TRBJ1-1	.	CSARATYNTEAFF	TGCAGTGCTAGAGCCACGTACAACACTGAAGCTTTCTTT
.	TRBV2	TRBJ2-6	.	CASSVTGFNSGANVLTF	TGTGCCAGCAGTGTAACGGGGTTCAACTCTGGGGCCAACGTCCTGACTTTC
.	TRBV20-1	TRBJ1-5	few	CSASRGQPQHF	TGCAGTGCTAGTAGGGGGCAGCCCCAGCATTTT
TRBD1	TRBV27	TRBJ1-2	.	CASSFGDRVRGGYTF	TGTGCCAGCAGTTTTGGGGACAGGGTGCGAGGCGGCTACACCTTC
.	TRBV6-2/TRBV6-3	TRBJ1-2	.	CASVRARPSRTDFYGYTF	TGTGCCAGCGTTAGGGCAAGGCCATCGAGGACCGACTTTTATGGCTACACCTTC
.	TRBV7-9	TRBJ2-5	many	CASSSYSGPSGETQYF	TGTGCCAGCAGCTCCTACAGTGGGCCCTCGGGCGAGACCCAGTACTTC
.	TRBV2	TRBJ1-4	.	CASSRGTASEKLFF	TGTGCCAGCAGTAGAGGGACGGCAAGTGAAAAACTGTTTTTT
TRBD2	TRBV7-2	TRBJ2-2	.	CASSSLAGGTGELFF	TGTGCCAGCAGCTCTTTAGCGGGAGGGACCGGGGAGCTGTTTTTT
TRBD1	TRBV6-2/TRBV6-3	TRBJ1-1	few	CASEGWTGTEAFF	TGTGCCTCCGAAGGGTGGACAGGGACTGAAGCTTTCTTT
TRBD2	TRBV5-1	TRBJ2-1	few	CASSSGLADYNEQFF	TGCGCCAGCAGCTCGGGACTAGCGGATTACAATGAGCAGTTCTTC
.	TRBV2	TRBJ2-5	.	CASMFRDAQAQYF	TGTGCCAGCATGTTCCGGGACGCCCAGGCCCAGTACTTC
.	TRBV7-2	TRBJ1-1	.	CASSLVPPWVGNGEAFF	TGTGCCAGCAGCTTAGTGCCCCCCTGGGTGGGGAACGGTGAAGCTTTCTTT
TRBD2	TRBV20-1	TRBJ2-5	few	CSAIKLAGGPETQYF	TGCAGTGCTATTAAACTAGCGGGAGGGCCGGAGACCCAGTACTTC
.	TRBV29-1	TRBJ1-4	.	CSARRDGGNEKLFF	TGCAGCGCCCGCCGGGACGGGGGGAATGAAAAACTGTTTTTT
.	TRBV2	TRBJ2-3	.	CASSRDVPRADTQYF	TGTGCCAGCAGCCGGGACGTTCCGAGGGCAGATACGCAGTATTTT
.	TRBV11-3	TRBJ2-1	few	CASSLDQDEQFF	TGTGCCAGCAGCTTAGATCAGGATGAGCAGTTCTTC
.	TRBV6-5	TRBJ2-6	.	CASSYVGQPGANVLTF	TGTGCCAGCAGTTACGTTGGGCAACCTGGGGCCAACGTCCTGACTTTC
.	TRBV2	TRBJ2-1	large	CASRRDSQSSQFF	TGTGCCAGCAGACGGGACTCGCAATCCTCACAGTTCTTC
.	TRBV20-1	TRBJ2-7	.	CSASPRSNDEQYF	TGCAGTGCTAGTCCCCGGTCGAACGACGAGCAGTACTTC
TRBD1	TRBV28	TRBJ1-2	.	CASSFNEYQGGGPYGYTF	TGTGCCAGCAGTTTTAATGAGTATCAGGGAGGGGGCCCCTATGGCTACACCTTC
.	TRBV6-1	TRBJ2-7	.	CASSELGQVGEQYF	TGTGCCAGCAGTGAACTCGGGCAGGTAGGCGAGCAGTACTTC